Following are 18 T cell receptor beta chains from one sample sequenced in a study of CD8+CD57+ T cells in acquired aplastic anemia. Sequenced patients had shown CD8+CD57+ cell expansion by flow cytometry. Using genomic DNA as the template, TCR beta VDJ and CDR3 profiling was carried out. From the reads, TCRdb called clonotypes with MiXCR, one entry per CDR3 protein. The table includes roughly 170,000 distinct CDR3 sequences, approximately 48% detected once. The sequencing input was sorted CD4+, CD8+, or CD8+CD57+ T cells (not recorded which) from PBMCs. These receptor sequences come from a human donor with aplastic anemia.

As for this clonotype: Possible read error: a much larger clone is one base away. As the CDR3 is not closed by the conserved phenylalanine or tryptophan, this likely results from a read error. The V call is TRBV5-1, the J call TRBJ1-4; 9 nucleotides agree with TRBD1. The CDR3 runs to 14 residues. The germline V gene encodes CDR1 SGHRS and CDR2 YFSETQ. V lost 4 bases to trimming and J lost 6 bases; unmatched junction nucleotides: 4. CDR3 sequence (DNA): TGCGCCAGCAGCCGACAGGGGGATGATGAAAAACTGTTTCTT. This gives the protein CASSRQGDDEKLFL.

CDR3 DNA: TGTGCCAGCAGCGTCTCTAGCGGGGGGGCCTCCTACGAGCAGTACTTC. This translates into CASSVSSGGASYEQYF. This chain connects TRBV9 to TRBJ2-7, with 12 bases identical to TRBD2. This CDR3 is built from 16 residues. V shed 2 bases, J shed 0 bases, and the junction held 3 bases outside the gene matches. In germline, CDR1 is SGDLS, CDR2 YYNGEE. Using reference TRBV9 and TRBJ2-7 for the parts outside the CDR3, the full variable domain is DSGVTQTPKHLITATGQRVTLRCSPRSGDLSVYWYQQSLDQGLQFLIQYYNGEERAKGNILERFSAQQFPDLHSELNLSSLELGDSALYFCASSVSSGGASYEQYFGPGTRLTVT.

The table lists this clonotype with many counts. The chain carries TRBV20-1 and TRBJ2-7; 7 bases line up with TRBD1. The V segment lost 2 bases and the J segment 3 bases; nucleotides outside the gene matches: 1. Germline V CDR1 and CDR2: DFQATT, SNEGSKA (reference sequence). This CDR3 spans 12 amino acids. CDR3 protein: CSARRQGYEQYF. In nucleotides, the CDR3 is TGCAGTGCTAGAAGACAGGGCTACGAGCAGTACTTC.

This clonotype has more than one count but fewer than ten. J is TRBJ2-7 and V is TRBV24-1, with a possible D match to TRBD2 (6 bases). V lost 4 bases to trimming and J lost 5 bases, with 11 bases between them. The CDR3 is 13 amino acids. Germline V gives CDR1 KGHDR, CDR2 SFDVKD. The DNA for the CDR3 is TGTGCCACCAGTGAAGGGAGGCTGGACGAGCAGTACTTC. As protein: CATSEGRLDEQYF.

This clonotype was detected many times. This chain uses TRBV7-2 with TRBJ2-3; 8 positions agree with TRBD2. Per the germline V gene, CDR1 is SGHTA and CDR2 is FQGNSA. The ends lost 5 bases at V and 2 bases at J; junction bases unmatched: 6. This CDR3 contains 15 residues. As DNA, the CDR3 is TGTGCCAGCAGCCATTATAGCGGGACCACAGATACGCAGTATTTT. Protein sequence: CASSHYSGTTDTQYF.

Comments on this clonotype: A much larger clone sits a single nucleotide away, making a read error possible. J is TRBJ1-2 and V is TRBV2; 12 nucleotides line up with TRBD1. The germline CDR1 and CDR2 sequences are SNHLY and FYNNEI. This CDR3 is 15 amino acids long. The CDR3 region has the DNA TGTGCCAGCAGTCAACCGGGACAGGGGGCCCATGGCTACGCCTTC. This codes for CASSQPGQGAHGYAF.

This clonotype was detected ten times or more. The J gene is TRBJ2-7, the V gene TRBV7-3; 8 nucleotides align to TRBD2. Germline loops: CDR1 SGHTA, CDR2 FQGTGA. The ends lost 1 base at V and 4 bases at J; junction bases unmatched: 6. The CDR3 consists of 15 residues. DNA for the CDR3: TGTGCCAGCAGCTTAAGCGGGGGGAAAGGGTACGAGCAGTACTTC. Its translation: CASSLSGGKGYEQYF.

This clonotype was recorded only once. Compared with germline, one end of the junction differs, possibly owing to a read error. This rearrangement joins TRBV7-2 to TRBJ2-7, with D maybe TRBD1 (5 bases). The V gene's germline CDR1 is SGHTA and CDR2 FQGNSA. The CDR3 runs to 13 residues. CDR3 bases: TGTGCCAGCAGCACGAAAGGGGCCTACGAGCGGTACTTC. The encoded protein is CASSTKGAYERYF.

The chain joins TRBV20-1 to TRBJ2-7, with D perhaps TRBD2 (6 bases). CDR3 size: 13 residues. The ends were cut back, 4 bases at V and 5 bases at J, with 15 bases in the middle. Germline assignment: CDR1 DFQATT and CDR2 SNEGSKA (reference sequence). This chain's CDR3 is CSATTASADEQYF. The CDR3 DNA reads TGCAGTGCTACGACGGCTAGCGCTGACGAGCAGTACTTC.

This clonotype was recorded a few times. Since a much larger clone is just one base distant, this may be a read error. The CDR3 ends on some other residue instead of the conserved phenylalanine or tryptophan, so this is likely a read error. The chain is built from TRBV24-1 and TRBJ2-3; TRBD2 matches 9 bases. The CDR3 runs to 14 residues. V lost 5 bases to trimming and J lost 6 bases; unmatched junction nucleotides: 5. Germline loops: CDR1 KGHDR, CDR2 SFDVKD. The CDR3 is CATSAAGGPDTQYS. CDR3 DNA sequence: TGTGCCACCAGTGCGGCGGGGGGGCCTGATACGCAGTATTCT.

Many counts were recorded for this clonotype. The chain has TRBV19 and TRBJ2-3; D tentatively fits TRBD1 or TRBD2 (6 bases each). Germline V CDR1 and CDR2: LNHDA, SQIVND (reference sequence). The V and J ends lost 5 bases and 0 bases respectively, with 18 bases between them. This CDR3 has 17 residues. The CDR3 region is CASSWGPGTSSTDTQYF. In DNA, the CDR3 is TGTGCCAGTAGTTGGGGGCCGGGGACTTCTAGCACAGATACGCAGTATTTT. Full variable domain (missing parts from reference TRBV19 and TRBJ2-3): DGGITQSPKYLFRKEGQNVTLSCEQNLNHDAMYWYRQDPGQGLRLIYYSQIVNDFQKGDIAEGYSVSREKKESFPLTVTSAQKNPTAFYLCASSWGPGTSSTDTQYFGPGTRLTVL.

This sequence joins TRBV19 and TRBJ1-2; D is unclear. The CDR3 length is 15 residues. V was clipped by 1 base and J by 3 bases, with 12 bases between them. Looked up from germline, CDR1 is LNHDA and CDR2 is SQIVND (reference sequence). CDR3 DNA: TGTGCCAGTAGTATAGGCGCCCGAGGCTACTATGGCTACACCTTC. It codes for CASSIGARGYYGYTF. The full variable domain, completed using reference TRBV19 and TRBJ1-2, is DGGITQSPKYLFRKEGQNVTLSCEQNLNHDAMYWYRQDPGQGLRLIYYSQIVNDFQKGDIAEGYSVSREKKESFPLTVTSAQKNPTAFYLCASSIGARGYYGYTFGSGTRLTVV.

This clonotype was counted at least ten times. The CDR3 DNA reads as TGCAGTGCAAAAGGGAGTGCTGGCTGGCGGGGGTCCTTAGATACGCAGTATTTT. It codes for CSAKGSAGWRGSLDTQYF. This rearrangement joins TRBV20-1 to TRBJ2-3; 7 positions match TRBD2. The CDR3 is 18 residues long. Germline trimming cut 6 bases from V and 5 bases from J; bases unmatched to any gene: 23. Germline V lookup: CDR1 DFQATT, CDR2 SNEGSKA (reference sequence).

This clonotype is a singleton in its sample. The CDR3 coding sequence is TGTGCCAGCAGCTTAGTTGGGGACAGGCACAATGAGCAGTTCTTC. As protein: CASSLVGDRHNEQFF. The chain combines TRBV11-1 with TRBJ2-1, with 8 bases identical to TRBD1. The CDR3 is made up of 15 amino acids. Germline CDR1 SGHAT, CDR2 FQDESV (reference sequence). Trimming at V came to 1 base and at J to 5 bases, leaving 4 bases not matched to a gene.

This clonotype was seen a few times. The rearrangement joins TRBV7-9 to TRBJ1-6; D not certain. CDR1 is SEHNR, CDR2 FQNEAQ, per germline (reference sequence). Trimming removed 6 bases from V and 10 bases from J, with 16 bases in between. The CDR3 loop spans 14 amino acids. CDR3 DNA: TGTGCCAGCAGTTCCACCAGCCTCGGGTCACCCCTCCACTTT. Amino acid sequence: CASSSTSLGSPLHF. Filled out from reference TRBV7-9 and TRBJ1-6, the complete variable domain reads DTGVSQNPRHKITKRGQNVTFRCDPISEHNRLYWYRQTLGQGPEFLTYFQNEAQLEKSRLLSDRFSAERPKGSFSTLEIQRTEQGDSAMYLCASSSTSLGSPLHFGNGTRLTVT.

This clonotype was seen at least ten times. The chain uses TRBV24-1 and TRBJ2-6, with D tentatively TRBD1 (6 bases). Trimming pared 12 bases from V and 0 bases from J, leaving 20 bases between. This CDR3 region has 17 residues. Per the germline V gene, CDR1 is KGHDR and CDR2 is SFDVKD. CDR3 region: CAPTCDRPPSGANVLTF. DNA for the CDR3: TGTGCCCCGACTTGCGACAGGCCCCCCTCTGGGGCCAACGTCCTGACTTTC.

The sample holds many counts of this clonotype. V gene TRBV4-1 combines with J gene TRBJ2-2; no clear D. Trimming removed 1 base at V and 2 bases at J, with 5 bases between. This CDR3 has 14 residues. From germline, CDR1 is MGHRA and CDR2 YSYEKL. This CDR3 is CASSQGLNTGELFF. In DNA form, the CDR3 reads TGCGCCAGCAGCCAAGGGCTAAACACCGGGGAGCTGTTTTTT.

This clonotype turned up a few times. V usage is TRBV19 and J usage is TRBJ2-7, with TRBD1 matching over 8 bases. The germline CDR1 and CDR2 sequences are LNHDA and SQIVND (reference sequence). This CDR3 contains 14 residues. V gave up 2 bases and J gave up 3 bases; unmatched junction bases: 3. In DNA, the CDR3 is TGTGCCAGTAGTATAAAGGGGACAGGCTACGAGCAGTACTTC. It codes for CASSIKGTGYEQYF.